One and the same sample provided the 2 T cell receptor beta chains below, sequenced in a study of patients and donors after allogeneic stem cell transplantation. Each CDR3 protein is one row after TCRdb ran MiXCR on the RT-PCR reads. This table has some 230,000 distinct CDR3 sequences, 14% appearing once. Material for sequencing was blood, either unsorted or a sorted T cell fraction (not recorded which). The receptors shown here come from a human donor who was either an allogeneic HSCT recipient or a stem cell or donor lymphocyte infusion donor (not recorded which). It is not recorded whose cells these are; they may come from a transplant donor.

This clonotype was counted a few times. The chain couples TRBV5-5 to TRBJ2-7; 12 nucleotides match TRBD2. The CDR3 is 15 amino acids. The germline V gene has CDR1 SGHKS and CDR2 YYEKEE (reference sequence). The J segment lost 5 bases and the V segment lost 4 bases, leaving 7 bases of the junction unmatched. CDR3: CASSLGLAGLNEQYF. CDR3 DNA sequence: TGTGCCAGCAGCCTGGGACTAGCGGGTCTGAACGAGCAGTACTTC.

Only a few counts were recorded for this clonotype. This sequence joins TRBV9 and TRBJ1-4, with TRBD1 matching 7 bases. CDR3 size: 14 residues. Germline CDR1 SGDLS, CDR2 YYNGEE. V dropped 4 bases and J dropped 8; count of bases not matched to a gene: 8. The CDR3 region has the DNA TGTGCCAGCAGCTTAAGACAGGGTAACGAAAAACTGTTTTTT. Amino acid sequence: CASSLRQGNEKLFF.